This entry features one T cell receptor (beta chain) sequence. The CDR3 extends over 15 amino acids. Germline V lookup: CDR1 MNHEY, CDR2 SMNVEV (reference sequence). V lost 6 bases to trimming and J lost 7 bases; unmatched junction nucleotides: 8. This sample was included in a study of T cell changes during pregnancy in multiple sclerosis. Sequencing was performed with immunoSEQ multiplex PCR; in TCRdb, only in-frame clones are kept and a portion is missing. The data contain 60,000 to 85,000 clones, 91% of them singletons. The chain uses TRBV27 and TRBJ1-6; 8 nucleotides line up with TRBD1. Sequenced here: peripheral blood, sampled in the first trimester of pregnancy. The sequence was obtained from a female donor with multiple sclerosis, enrolled in a pregnancy study. DNA for the CDR3: TGTGCCAGCAGACCAGACAGGGGAGGAAATTCACCCCTCCACTTT. The encoded protein is CASRPDRGGNSPLHF.